This T cell receptor (beta chain) emerged from a study of T cells in localized non-small cell lung cancer. Study observations and caveats: A median of around 60 of the top 100 tumor clones appeared in adjacent lung, which was paired and uninvolved. Because sequencing included only one region (of the tumor), heterogeneity remains possible.

V was clipped by 3 bases and J by 1 base, with 8 bases between them. Germline CDR1 is SGDLS and CDR2 is YYNGEE. The CDR3 extends over 14 amino acids. Adjacent lung lacking atypia came from at least 2 cm beyond the tumor margin. This clone was seen only a few times. Its specificity is unknown. Repertoires were generated with immunoSEQ multiplex PCR, while TCRdb's copy carries only in-frame clones and drops some. Among roughly 1,100 clones listed, more than 25% were seen once. The sequenced sample was normal lung tissue next to the tumor, obtained before any cancer treatment. The V and J genes are TRBV9 and TRBJ1-3; the D gene is possibly TRBD1 (5 bases). The sequence came from a man between 35 and 75 years old with stage I squamous cell lung carcinoma. The CDR3 nucleotides are TGTGCCAGCAGCGGTGGGACGTCTGGAAACACCATATATTTT. It translates to CASSGGTSGNTIYF.